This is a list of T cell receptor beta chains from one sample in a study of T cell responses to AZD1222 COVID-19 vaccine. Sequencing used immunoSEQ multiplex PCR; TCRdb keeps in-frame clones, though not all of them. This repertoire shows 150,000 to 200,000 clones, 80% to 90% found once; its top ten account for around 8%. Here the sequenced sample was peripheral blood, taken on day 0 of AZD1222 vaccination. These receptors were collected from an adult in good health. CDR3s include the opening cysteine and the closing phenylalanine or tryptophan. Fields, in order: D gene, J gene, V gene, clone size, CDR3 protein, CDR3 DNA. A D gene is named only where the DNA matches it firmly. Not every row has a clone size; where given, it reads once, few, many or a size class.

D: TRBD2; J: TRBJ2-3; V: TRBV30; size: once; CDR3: CAWSYSGFGTDTQYF; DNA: TGTGCCTGGAGTTATAGCGGGTTTGGCACAGATACGCAGTATTTT
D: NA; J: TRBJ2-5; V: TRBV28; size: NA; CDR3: CASSLRQLNQETQYF; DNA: TGTGCCAGCAGTTTACGACAGCTCAACCAAGAGACCCAGTACTTC
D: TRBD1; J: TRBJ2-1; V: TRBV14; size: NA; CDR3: CASGDRGYPYNEQFF; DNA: TGTGCCAGCGGCGACAGGGGATACCCCTACAATGAGCAGTTCTTC
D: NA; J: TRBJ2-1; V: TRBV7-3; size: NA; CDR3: CASSTTSSPYNEQFF; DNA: TGTGCCAGCAGCACCACTAGTTCTCCTTACAATGAGCAGTTCTTC
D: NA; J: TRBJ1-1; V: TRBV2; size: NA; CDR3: CASSERTFHTEAFF; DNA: TGTGCCAGCAGTGAAAGGACATTTCATACTGAAGCTTTCTTT
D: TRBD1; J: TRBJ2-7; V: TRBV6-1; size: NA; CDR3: CASSEGDRAYEQYF; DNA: TGTGCCAGCAGTGAAGGTGACAGGGCCTACGAGCAGTACTTC
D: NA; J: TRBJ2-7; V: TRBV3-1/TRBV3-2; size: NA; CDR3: CASSQVVGVYEQYF; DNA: TGTGCCAGCAGCCAAGTGGTGGGGGTCTACGAGCAGTACTTC
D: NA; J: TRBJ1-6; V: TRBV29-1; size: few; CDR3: CSTRRTDNSPLHF; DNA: TGCAGCACCCGAAGGACAGATAATTCACCCCTCCACTTT
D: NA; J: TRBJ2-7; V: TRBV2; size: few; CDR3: CASDSYYEQYF; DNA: TGTGCCAGCGACAGTTACTACGAGCAGTACTTC
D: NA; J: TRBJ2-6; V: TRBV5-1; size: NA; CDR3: CASSHRQEGANVLTF; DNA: TGCGCCAGCAGCCACCGACAGGAGGGGGCCAACGTCCTGACTTTC
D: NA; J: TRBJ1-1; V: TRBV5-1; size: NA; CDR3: CASSLEGPNTEAFF; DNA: TGCGCCAGCAGCTTGGAGGGGCCGAACACTGAAGCTTTCTTT
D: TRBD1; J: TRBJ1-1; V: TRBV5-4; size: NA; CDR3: CASSGGQGTNTEAFF; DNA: TGTGCCAGCAGCGGGGGACAGGGGACTAACACTGAAGCTTTCTTT
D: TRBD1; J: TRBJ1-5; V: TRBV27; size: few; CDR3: CASSLTGGSNQPQHF; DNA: TGTGCCAGCAGTTTGACAGGGGGAAGCAATCAGCCCCAGCATTTT
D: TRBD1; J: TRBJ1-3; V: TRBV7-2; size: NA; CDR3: CASSLAWVRGRRGGNTIYF; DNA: TGTGCCAGCAGCTTAGCCTGGGTCAGGGGGCGAAGGGGTGGAAACACCATATATTTT
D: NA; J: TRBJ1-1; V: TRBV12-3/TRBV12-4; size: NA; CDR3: CASSRGTGTEAFF; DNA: TGTGCCAGCAGCCGTGGGACTGGCACTGAAGCTTTCTTT
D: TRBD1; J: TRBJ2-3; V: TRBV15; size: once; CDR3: CATSRGTVIDTQYF; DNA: TGTGCCACCAGCAGGGGGACAGTTATAGATACGCAGTATTTT
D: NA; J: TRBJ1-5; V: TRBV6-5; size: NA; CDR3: CASSFSNQPQHF; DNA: TGTGCCAGCAGTTTCAGTAATCAGCCCCAGCATTTT
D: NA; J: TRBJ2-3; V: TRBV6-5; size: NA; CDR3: CASAARASTDTQYF; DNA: TGTGCCAGCGCGGCCAGAGCTAGCACAGATACGCAGTATTTT
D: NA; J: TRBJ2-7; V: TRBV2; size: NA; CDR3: CASSERGFYEQYF; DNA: TGTGCCAGCAGTGAAAGGGGGTTCTACGAGCAGTACTTC
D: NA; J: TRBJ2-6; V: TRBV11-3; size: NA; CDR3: CASSQGGAGANVLTF; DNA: TGTGCCAGCAGCCAGGGGGGCGCTGGGGCCAACGTCCTGACTTTC
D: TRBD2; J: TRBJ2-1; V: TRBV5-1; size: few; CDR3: CASSKTSGFDNEQFF; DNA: TGCGCCAGCAGCAAGACTAGCGGTTTTGACAATGAGCAGTTCTTC
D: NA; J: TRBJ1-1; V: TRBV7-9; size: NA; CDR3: CASSLEQWVTANTEAFF; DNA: TGTGCCAGCAGCTTAGAACAGTGGGTGACGGCGAACACTGAAGCTTTCTTT
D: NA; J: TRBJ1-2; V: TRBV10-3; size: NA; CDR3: CAISESGPYGYTF; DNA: TGTGCCATCAGTGAGTCGGGCCCCTATGGCTACACCTTC
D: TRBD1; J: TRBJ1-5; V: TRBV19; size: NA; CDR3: CASSIGTGDSNQPQHF; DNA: TGTGCCAGTAGTATAGGGACAGGGGATAGCAATCAGCCCCAGCATTTT
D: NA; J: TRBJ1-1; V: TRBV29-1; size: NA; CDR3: CSVPSGPLNTEAFF; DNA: TGCAGCGTCCCTTCAGGGCCACTGAACACTGAAGCTTTCTTT
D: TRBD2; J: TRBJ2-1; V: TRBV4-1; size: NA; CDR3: CASSQIAGYYNEQFF; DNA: TGCGCCAGCAGCCAAATAGCGGGCTATTACAATGAGCAGTTCTTC
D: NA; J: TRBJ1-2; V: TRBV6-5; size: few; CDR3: CASRGQAAGDGYTF; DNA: TGTGCCAGCAGGGGTCAGGCTGCTGGGGATGGCTACACCTTC
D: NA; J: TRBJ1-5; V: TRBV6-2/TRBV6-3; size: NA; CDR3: CASSQDQYSNQPQHF; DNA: TGTGCCAGCAGTCAGGATCAGTATAGCAATCAGCCCCAGCATTTT
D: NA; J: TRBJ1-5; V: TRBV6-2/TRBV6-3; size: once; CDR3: CASSYQGLDQPQHF; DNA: TGTGCCAGCAGTTACCAGGGTTTAGATCAGCCCCAGCATTTT
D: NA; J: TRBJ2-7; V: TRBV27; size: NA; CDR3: CASSGGSYEQYF; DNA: TGTGCCAGCAGTGGGGGCTCGTACGAGCAGTACTTC
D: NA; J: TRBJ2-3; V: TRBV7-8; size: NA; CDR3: CASIGGSTDTQYF; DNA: TGTGCCAGCATAGGTGGCAGCACAGATACGCAGTATTTT